This paragraph reports one TCR beta chain. Its matching antigen is unknown. The data were taken from a study of siplizumab effects on memory and regulatory T cells. Study-wide findings and caveats: No naive or memory phenotype could be assigned to roughly 75-96% of proliferating clones. In controls, 25% to 30% of mappable alloreactive CD4+ clones were Treg-derived on average, versus about 69% with siplizumab. The authors mapped only a minor fraction of alloreactive clones to unstimulated subsets. Tregs that proliferated in siplizumab cultures did not have their suppressive function confirmed.

The CDR3 runs 13 residues. Germline V CDR1 and CDR2: SQVTM, ANQGSEA. Deletions cut 5 bases from V and 3 bases from J, with 10 bases between. Assay: immunoSEQ multiplex PCR; the TCRdb copy retains only in-frame clones and omits some. The data show roughly 97,000 clones, 93% seen once. The source material was Tregs sorted from blood. The V gene is TRBV29-1, the J gene TRBJ1-4; no definite D call. This TCR was sampled from a human donor in good health. The CDR3 DNA sequence: TGCAGCGTTTCCGAGGGTTCTAATGAAAAACTGTTTTTT. It specifies CSVSEGSNEKLFF.